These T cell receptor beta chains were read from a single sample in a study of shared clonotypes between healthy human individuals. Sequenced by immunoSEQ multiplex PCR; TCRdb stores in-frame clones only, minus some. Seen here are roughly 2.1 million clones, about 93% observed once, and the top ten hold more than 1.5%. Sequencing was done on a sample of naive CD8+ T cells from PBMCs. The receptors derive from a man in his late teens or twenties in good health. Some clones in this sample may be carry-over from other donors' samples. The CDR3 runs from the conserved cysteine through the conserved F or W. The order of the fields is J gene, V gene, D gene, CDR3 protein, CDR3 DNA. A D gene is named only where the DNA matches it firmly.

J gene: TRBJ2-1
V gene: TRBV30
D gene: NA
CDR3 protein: CAWNFGQSNEQFF
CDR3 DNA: TGTGCCTGGAACTTCGGGCAGTCCAATGAGCAGTTCTTC

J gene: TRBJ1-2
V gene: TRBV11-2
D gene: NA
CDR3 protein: CASTQTGDTLANYGYTF
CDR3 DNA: TGTGCCAGCACCCAAACCGGAGATACGTTAGCTAACTATGGCTACACCTTC

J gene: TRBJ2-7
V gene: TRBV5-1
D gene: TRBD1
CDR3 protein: CASSGLGQGSYEQYF
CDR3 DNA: TGCGCCAGCAGCGGCCTGGGACAGGGGTCCTACGAGCAGTACTTC

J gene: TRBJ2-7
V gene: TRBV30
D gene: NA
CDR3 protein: CAWTGPGAATYEQYF
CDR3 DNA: TGTGCCTGGACTGGGCCAGGAGCCGCCACCTACGAGCAGTACTTC

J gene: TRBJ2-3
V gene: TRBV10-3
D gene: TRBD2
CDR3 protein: CAISGSSGEVTDTQYF
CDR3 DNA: TGTGCCATCAGTGGGTCTAGCGGGGAGGTAACAGATACGCAGTATTTT

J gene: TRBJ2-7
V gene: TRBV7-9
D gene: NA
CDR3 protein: CASSLASGSFYEQYF
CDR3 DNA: TGTGCCAGCAGCTTAGCTTCGGGGAGTTTCTACGAGCAGTACTTC

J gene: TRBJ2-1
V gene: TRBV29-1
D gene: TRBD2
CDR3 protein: CSVQTSGPRRNEQFF
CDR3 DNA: TGCAGCGTTCAGACTAGCGGGCCAAGGAGAAATGAGCAGTTCTTC

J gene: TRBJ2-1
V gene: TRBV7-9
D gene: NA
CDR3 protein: CASSYLSGGPGNEQFF
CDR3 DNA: TGTGCCAGCAGCTACCTTTCAGGAGGGCCTGGCAATGAGCAGTTCTTC

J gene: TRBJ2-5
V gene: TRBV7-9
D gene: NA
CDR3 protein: CASSSGQQETQYF
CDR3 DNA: TGTGCCAGCAGCTCAGGACAACAAGAGACCCAGTACTTC

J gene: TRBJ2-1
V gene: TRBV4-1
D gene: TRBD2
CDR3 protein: CASSQWSSGSSYNEQFF
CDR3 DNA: TGCGCCAGCAGCCAATGGTCTAGCGGGAGCTCCTACAATGAGCAGTTCTTC

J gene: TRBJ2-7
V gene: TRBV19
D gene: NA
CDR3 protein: CASSTNGYLEQYF
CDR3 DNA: TGTGCCAGTAGTACTAACGGTTATTTAGAGCAGTACTTC

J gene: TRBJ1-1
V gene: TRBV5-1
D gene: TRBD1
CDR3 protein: CASSLGDRGNTEAFF
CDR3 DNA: TGCGCCAGCAGCTTGGGGGACAGGGGAAACACTGAAGCTTTCTTT

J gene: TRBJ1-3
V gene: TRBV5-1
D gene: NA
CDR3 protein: CASSLRVKDTIYF
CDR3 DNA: TGCGCCAGCAGCTTGCGGGTTAAAGACACCATATATTTT

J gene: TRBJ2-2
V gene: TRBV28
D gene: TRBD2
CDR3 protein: CASSSGLAGVVGELFF
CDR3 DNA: TGTGCCAGCAGTTCCGGACTAGCGGGAGTGGTTGGGGAGCTGTTTTTT

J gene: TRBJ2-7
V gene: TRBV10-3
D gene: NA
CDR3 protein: CAISDRYEQYF
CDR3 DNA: TGTGCCATCAGTGACCGATACGAGCAGTACTTC

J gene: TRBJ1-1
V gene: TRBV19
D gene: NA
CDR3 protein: CASSIDASMNTEAFF
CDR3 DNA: TGTGCCAGTAGTATAGACGCAAGCATGAACACTGAAGCTTTCTTT

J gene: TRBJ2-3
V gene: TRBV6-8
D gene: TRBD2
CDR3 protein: CASSSFLRLAVTDTQYF
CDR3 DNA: TGTGCCAGCAGTTCATTCTTACGACTAGCGGTAACAGATACGCAGTATTTT

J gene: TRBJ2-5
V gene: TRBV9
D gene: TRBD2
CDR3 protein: CASSVGGSRRGETQYF
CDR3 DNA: TGTGCCAGCAGCGTAGGCGGGAGTCGTCGAGGAGAGACCCAGTACTTC

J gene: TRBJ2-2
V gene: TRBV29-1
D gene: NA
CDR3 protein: CSVSVNTGELFF
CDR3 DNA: TGCAGCGTTTCGGTTAACACCGGGGAGCTGTTTTTT

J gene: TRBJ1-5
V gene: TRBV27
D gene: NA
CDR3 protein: CASSLNSQGISNQPQHF
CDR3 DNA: TGTGCCAGCAGTCTGAACTCCCAGGGGATTAGCAATCAGCCCCAGCATTTT